These 18 T cell receptor beta chains came from one sample sequenced in a study of cytomegalovirus exposure and HLA in healthy donors (dated by TCRdb to between 2016 and 2019). To prepare the library, the immunoSEQ multiplex PCR assay was applied. The multiplex PCR relied on a mix of 60 forward primers for TCR Vbeta segments and 13 reverse primers for TCR Jbeta segments. TCRdb provides this immuneACCESS table in a form limited to in-frame rearrangements. Some clones are lacking; in checked studies, under half of them reflect an unresolved V gene, and why the rest are absent is not known. The sample profile shows about 160,000 clones; around 72% of them were found once. Clones ranked in the top ten supply around 3.2% of the sample. The sequenced sample was PBMCs. The receptors shown here come from a woman aged 45-60 years in good health and CMV-seropositive.

The rearrangement uses TRBV28 and TRBJ1-2; D might be TRBD1 (6 bases). Trimming shortened V by 6 bases and J by 4 bases, and 12 bases separated the two germline ends. The CDR3 has 13 residues. The germline V gene has CDR1 MDHEN and CDR2 SYDVKM. Here the CDR3 reads CASREGGAYGYTF. The CDR3 nucleotides are TGTGCCAGCAGGGAGGGGGGGGCCTATGGCTACACCTTC.

The chain joins TRBV7-9 to TRBJ2-3; 11 bases align to TRBD2. J was trimmed by 4 bases and V by 5 bases; bases with no gene match: 5. CDR3 size: 15 residues. Germline-derived CDR1 and CDR2 are SEHNR and FQNEAQ (reference sequence). The CDR3, as DNA: TGTGCCAGCAGCCCCGGACTAGCGGGCGCAGATACGCAGTATTTT. This encodes CASSPGLAGADTQYF.

This clone occurred a few times. The chain recombines TRBV5-6 with TRBJ1-1, with 10 bases aligning to TRBD1. Looked up from germline, CDR1 is SGHDT and CDR2 is YYEEEE. V was pared by 3 bases and J by 6 bases, with 8 bases of the junction left unmatched. This CDR3 comprises 15 residues. Here the CDR3 DNA reads TGTGCCAGCAGCTACCTACGACAGGGGGCCGCTGAAGCTTTCTTT. Translation gives CASSYLRQGAAEAFF.

This chain links TRBV5-4 with TRBJ2-7; 8 bases map to TRBD2. V was clipped by 7 bases and J by 0 bases; unmatched bases: 9. The CDR3 covers 15 residues. Germline V gives CDR1 SGHNT, CDR2 YYREEE (reference sequence). CDR3 DNA: TGTGCCAGCCGGGGGGGGCTCGAGATCTCCTACGAGCAGTACTTC. It codes for CASRGGLEISYEQYF.

V and J are TRBV5-4 and TRBJ1-3; no definite D call. Trimming removed 4 bases from V and 2 bases from J, with 10 bases in between. Looked up from germline, CDR1 is SGHNT and CDR2 is YYREEE (reference sequence). The CDR3 is 14 residues long. CDR3 nucleotides: TGTGCCAGCAGCCCCGGCAGGCCTGGAAACACCATATATTTT. Translation gives CASSPGRPGNTIYF.

In regard to this clone: One end of the junction varies from germline; a read error may be responsible. The chain combines TRBV11-2 with TRBJ2-6, with D possibly TRBD1 on 6 matching bases. CDR1 and CDR2 (germline): SGHAT, FQNNGV. This CDR3 has 16 amino acids. The CDR3 protein is CASSLGAGVGANGLTF. The CDR3 DNA is TGTGCCAGCAGCTTAGGGGCAGGGGTTGGGGCCAACGGCCTGACTTTC.

The chain links TRBV5-4 to TRBJ1-2, with D maybe TRBD1 (6 bases). Trimming pared 3 bases from V and 2 bases from J, leaving 11 bases between. CDR3 size: 14 residues. Per germline, CDR1 SGHNT and CDR2 YYREEE (reference sequence). The CDR3: CASSSYDRNYGYTF. The CDR3 region has the DNA TGTGCCAGCAGCTCTTATGACAGGAACTATGGCTACACCTTC.

The rearrangement joins TRBV7-2 to TRBJ2-1; 9 bases align to TRBD2. V was clipped by 2 bases and J by 0 bases; unmatched bases: 2. The germline V gene has CDR1 SGHTA and CDR2 FQGNSA. CDR3 size: 16 residues. The CDR3 loop reads CASSLSGGSSYNEQFF. CDR3 nucleotides: TGTGCCAGCAGCTTAAGCGGGGGGAGCTCCTACAATGAGCAGTTCTTC.

The chain links TRBV5-6 to TRBJ2-1; 8 bases are a match to TRBD2. This CDR3 has 15 residues. CDR1 is SGHDT, CDR2 YYEEEE, per germline. V trimming: 0 bases; J trimming: 3 bases; junction bases outside the gene matches: 2. The CDR3 is CASSLVSGGYNEQFF. As DNA, the CDR3 is TGTGCCAGCAGCTTGGTCAGCGGGGGCTACAATGAGCAGTTCTTC.

The chain is built from TRBV9 and TRBJ1-1; D gene ambiguous. Deletions cut 0 bases from V and 0 bases from J, with 9 bases between. The CDR3 loop spans 15 amino acids. Germline-derived CDR1 and CDR2 are SGDLS and YYNGEE. The CDR3 sequence: CASSVGGSLNTEAFF. In nucleotides, the CDR3 is TGTGCCAGCAGCGTAGGAGGGAGCTTGAACACTGAAGCTTTCTTT.

The chain recombines TRBV10-3 with TRBJ2-3, with TRBD2 matching 12 bases. The V and J ends lost 2 bases and 6 bases, in that order; junction bases with no gene match: 3. The CDR3 totals 15 residues. Per germline, CDR1 ENHRY and CDR2 SYGVKD. CDR3 coding DNA: TGTGCCATCAGTGAGGGACTAGCGGGGCGGGATACGCAGTATTTT. Its translation: CAISEGLAGRDTQYF.

The CDR3 sequence is CSVEGGGPFTEAFF. The CDR3 coding sequence is TGCAGCGTTGAAGGAGGAGGGCCCTTTACTGAAGCTTTCTTT. The chain carries TRBV29-1 and TRBJ1-1; D uncertain. V lost 1 base and J 5 bases, leaving 14 bases between the germline ends. The CDR3 has 14 residues. CDR1 and CDR2 (germline): SQVTM, ANQGSEA.

This clone was seen once. The J gene is TRBJ1-5, the V gene TRBV29-1; D is perhaps TRBD1 (6 bases). V was trimmed by 6 bases and J by 0 bases, leaving 12 bases between them. This CDR3 spans 14 amino acids. Germline-derived CDR1 and CDR2 are SQVTM and ANQGSEA. The CDR3 nucleotides are TGCAGCGTGGGAACAGGGATTAGCAATCAGCCCCAGCATTTT. Translating it yields CSVGTGISNQPQHF.

This clone was picked up a small number of times. The V gene is TRBV11-1, the J gene TRBJ2-7; 7 positions agree with TRBD2. Germline CDR1 SGHAT, CDR2 FQDESV (reference sequence). V shed 3 bases and J 6 bases; nucleotides not matched to a gene: 11. This CDR3 has 15 residues. This CDR3 is CASSLGGSIPSEQYF. CDR3 DNA: TGTGCCAGCAGCTTGGGCGGGAGCATTCCCTCCGAGCAGTACTTC. Full variable domain (rest looked up from reference TRBV11-1 and TRBJ2-7): EAEVAQSPRYKITEKSQAVAFWCDPISGHATLYWYRQILGQGPELLVQFQDESVVDDSQLPKDRFSAERLKGVDSTLKIQPAELGDSAMYLCASSLGGSIPSEQYFGPGTRLTVT.

CDR3 sequence: CASSPAGHGTQYF. As DNA, the CDR3 is TGTGCCAGCAGCCCAGCAGGGCATGGGACCCAGTACTTC. The chain uses TRBV7-9 and TRBJ2-5; D perhaps matches TRBD1 (5 bases). Trimming pared 5 bases from V and 7 bases from J, leaving 14 bases between. The germline V gene has CDR1 SEHNR and CDR2 FQNEAQ (reference sequence). This CDR3 spans 13 amino acids. The whole variable domain, remainder taken from reference TRBV7-9 and TRBJ2-5, is DTGVSQNPRHKITKRGQNVTFRCDPISEHNRLYWYRQTLGQGPEFLTYFQNEAQLEKSRLLSDRFSAERPKGSFSTLEIQRTEQGDSAMYLCASSPAGHGTQYFGPGTRLLVL.

The gene calls are TRBV5-1 and TRBJ2-4, with TRBD1 matching 8 bases. Looked up from germline, CDR1 is SGHRS and CDR2 is YFSETQ. The CDR3 runs 15 residues. The junction had 8 bases not matched to a gene; V was cut back by 3 bases and J by 6 bases. The CDR3 protein is CASSSGQGLRNIQYF. In nucleotides, the CDR3 is TGCGCCAGCAGCTCCGGACAGGGATTGAGAAACATTCAGTACTTC.

In this sample, this clone turned up once. The rearrangement uses TRBV28 and TRBJ1-5; possibly TRBD1 for D (6 bases). The CDR3 loop spans 13 amino acids. Trimming took 9 bases from V and 1 from J, leaving 10 bases between them. Per germline, CDR1 MDHEN and CDR2 SYDVKM. CDR3 in DNA: TGTGCCAGTTACAGGGAGAGCAATCAGCCCCAGCATTTT. It codes for CASYRESNQPQHF.

J is TRBJ1-5 and V is TRBV5-1; the D gene is possibly TRBD1 (6 bases). The V and J ends lost 4 bases and 4 bases respectively, with 18 bases between them. This CDR3 has 16 residues. Germline V lookup: CDR1 SGHRS, CDR2 YFSETQ. DNA of the CDR3: TGCGCCAGCAGCCTGGACAGTCTCCTGCCGAATCAGCCCCAGCATTTT. This gives the protein CASSLDSLLPNQPQHF.